The rows below give T cell receptor beta chains drawn from one sample of a study of blood T cell repertoires in COVID-19. Repertoires were generated with immunoSEQ multiplex PCR, while TCRdb's copy carries only in-frame clones and drops some. The data show about 190,000 clones, roughly 80% seen once. Material for sequencing was peripheral blood. The source is a woman aged 60-75 years with COVID-19, enrolled during active disease. Each CDR3 is given with its conserved first and last residue. D genes are given only for firm matches. Size tells how often a clone was seen (once, few, many) or the class of an expanded clone, and some rows leave it out.

CDR3 DNA: TGTGCCAGCAGCCAAGGAGCGGGAGCTCAACGGGGAGAGACCCAGTACTTC
CDR3 protein: CASSQGAGAQRGETQYF
J gene: TRBJ2-5
D gene: TRBD2
clone size: -
V gene: TRBV4-2

CDR3 DNA: TGTGCCAGCAGCCTCGGGACTGCCACCTACAATGAGCAGTTCTTC
CDR3 protein: CASSLGTATYNEQFF
J gene: TRBJ2-1
D gene: -
clone size: once
V gene: TRBV6-5

CDR3 DNA: TGTGCCAGCAGCGCAGGGGTGCGGAGCAATCAGCCCCAGCATTTT
CDR3 protein: CASSAGVRSNQPQHF
J gene: TRBJ1-5
D gene: -
clone size: -
V gene: TRBV3-1/TRBV3-2

CDR3 DNA: TGCGCCAGCAGCCAAGATTACCAGAACACAGATACGCAGTATTTT
CDR3 protein: CASSQDYQNTDTQYF
J gene: TRBJ2-3
D gene: -
clone size: -
V gene: TRBV4-3

CDR3 DNA: TGTGCCAGCAGCTACCGGCGAGCGTCTCCCACAGATACGCAGTATTTT
CDR3 protein: CASSYRRASPTDTQYF
J gene: TRBJ2-3
D gene: -
clone size: -
V gene: TRBV9

CDR3 DNA: TGCGCCAGCAGCTTGGAGGCAGGGGGTTCTGGGGCCAACGTCCTGACTTTC
CDR3 protein: CASSLEAGGSGANVLTF
J gene: TRBJ2-6
D gene: TRBD1
clone size: -
V gene: TRBV5-1

CDR3 DNA: TGCAGCGTTGAGAGTGGTGGGGCACTAGCGGGCCTCTCCTACAATGAGCAGTTCTTC
CDR3 protein: CSVESGGALAGLSYNEQFF
J gene: TRBJ2-1
D gene: TRBD2
clone size: -
V gene: TRBV29-1

CDR3 DNA: TGTGCCAGCAGCTTAGTATCAGGGTACACTGAAGCTTTCTTT
CDR3 protein: CASSLVSGYTEAFF
J gene: TRBJ1-1
D gene: -
clone size: -
V gene: TRBV7-2

CDR3 DNA: TGTGCCAGCAGTGGGACAGTTGAAAAACTGTTTTTT
CDR3 protein: CASSGTVEKLFF
J gene: TRBJ1-4
D gene: -
clone size: -
V gene: TRBV2

CDR3 DNA: TGTGCCAGCAGGAGGCGGAGCTCCTACGAGCAGTACTTC
CDR3 protein: CASRRRSSYEQYF
J gene: TRBJ2-7
D gene: -
clone size: -
V gene: TRBV6-5

CDR3 DNA: TGTGCCAGCAGTTTGGGGCGGAAAGTGAACACTGAAGCTTTCTTT
CDR3 protein: CASSLGRKVNTEAFF
J gene: TRBJ1-1
D gene: -
clone size: -
V gene: TRBV28

CDR3 DNA: TGTGCCAGCAGCTCCGGGATTAACCCCTCCTACGAGCAGTACTTC
CDR3 protein: CASSSGINPSYEQYF
J gene: TRBJ2-7
D gene: -
clone size: -
V gene: TRBV5-6

CDR3 DNA: TGTGCCAGCAGCTTGATGGCAGGCCCTTCCTACGAGCAGTACTTC
CDR3 protein: CASSLMAGPSYEQYF
J gene: TRBJ2-7
D gene: -
clone size: -
V gene: TRBV5-6

CDR3 DNA: TGTGCCAGCAGAACGGCGGTGAACACTGAAGCTTTCTTT
CDR3 protein: CASRTAVNTEAFF
J gene: TRBJ1-1
D gene: -
clone size: -
V gene: TRBV28

CDR3 DNA: TGTGCTAGTTCCGGGACAGGGGGAGCTCGGAACACTGAAGCTTTCTTT
CDR3 protein: CASSGTGGARNTEAFF
J gene: TRBJ1-1
D gene: TRBD1
clone size: once
V gene: TRBV9

CDR3 DNA: TGTGCCAGCAGCCTCGACCGGGGGGACGGTCAGCCCCAGCATTTT
CDR3 protein: CASSLDRGDGQPQHF
J gene: TRBJ1-5
D gene: -
clone size: few
V gene: TRBV6-5

CDR3 DNA: TGTGCCACCTTCAACCGGGACAGGGATATTTACGGGGGCTACACCTTC
CDR3 protein: CATFNRDRDIYGGYTF
J gene: TRBJ1-2
D gene: TRBD1
clone size: -
V gene: TRBV19

CDR3 DNA: TGCGCCATCCCCGAGTTCTATGGCTACACCTTC
CDR3 protein: CAIPEFYGYTF
J gene: TRBJ1-2
D gene: -
clone size: once
V gene: TRBV23-1

CDR3 DNA: TGCGCCGACCTTAAGAGGGACTATGGCTACACCTTC
CDR3 protein: CADLKRDYGYTF
J gene: TRBJ1-2
D gene: -
clone size: few
V gene: TRBV10-1